Listed below are T cell receptor beta chains from one sample, sequenced in a study of blood T cell repertoires in COVID-19. The data were produced by immunoSEQ multiplex PCR, yet TCRdb's version contains in-frame clones alone and is incomplete. The sample carries roughly 69,000 clones, roughly three quarters recorded once. Sequencing was performed on peripheral blood. These receptor sequences come from a woman in her 50s with acute or convalescent COVID-19. CDR3s include the opening cysteine and the closing phenylalanine or tryptophan. The order of the fields is V gene, J gene, D gene, clone size, CDR3 DNA, CDR3 protein. A D gene is named only where the DNA matches it firmly. Not every row has a clone size; where given, it reads once, few, many or a size class.

TRBV21-1	TRBJ1-1	.	.	TGTGCCAGCCTTACGGGACTCTTGAACACTGAAGCTTTCTTT	CASLTGLLNTEAFF
TRBV14	TRBJ1-2	TRBD1	.	TGTGCCAGCAGAAGGACAGGGGACGACTATGGCTACACCTTC	CASRRTGDDYGYTF
TRBV4-2	TRBJ2-3	.	.	TGTGCCAGCAGCCAAGATCTACTTTACACAGATACGCAGTATTTT	CASSQDLLYTDTQYF
TRBV7-2	TRBJ1-2	TRBD1	.	TGTGCCAGCAGCCTACAGACAGGGCCTTCGTACACCTTC	CASSLQTGPSYTF
TRBV5-1	TRBJ1-1	TRBD1	.	TGCGCCAGCAGCTCCGGACAGGGGGAAGCTTTCTTT	CASSSGQGEAFF
TRBV2	TRBJ1-2	.	.	TGTGCCAGCAGTGGGCACTATGGCTACACCTTC	CASSGHYGYTF
TRBV28	TRBJ1-2	.	.	TGTGCCAGCAGTAGCAGGGGCCCCTTATATGGCTACACCTTC	CASSSRGPLYGYTF
TRBV28	TRBJ2-5	TRBD1	.	TGTGCCAGCAGTGCACAGGGGGCGGGGTCGTCGGCCCAGTACTTC	CASSAQGAGSSAQYF
TRBV9	TRBJ2-3	.	.	TGTGCCAGCAGCCGAAATAGCGAGTCGAGCACAGATACGCAGTATTTT	CASSRNSESSTDTQYF
TRBV20-1	TRBJ2-1	.	.	TGCAGTGCTAGGGCCAGGGATGAGCAGTTCTTC	CSARARDEQFF
TRBV5-1	TRBJ2-5	TRBD2	.	TGCGCCAGCAGCTTGGCAACGGGGGGCCAAGAGACCCAGTACTTC	CASSLATGGQETQYF
TRBV5-4	TRBJ1-1	TRBD1	.	TGTGCCAGCGGAACAGGGGGCGCAGGGACTGAAGCTTTCTTT	CASGTGGAGTEAFF
TRBV18	TRBJ2-7	.	.	TGTGCCAGCTCACCCGGGTTACAGGTGAGCTCCTACGAGCAGTACTTC	CASSPGLQVSSYEQYF
TRBV2	TRBJ2-7	.	once	TGTGCCAGCAGTGAGGCGGTTTCCTACGAGCAGTACTTC	CASSEAVSYEQYF
TRBV5-6	TRBJ1-6	.	.	TGTGCCAGCAGCTTGGGTACGTTAGCGAATTCACCCCTCCACTTT	CASSLGTLANSPLHF
TRBV3-1/TRBV3-2	TRBJ2-1	.	.	TGTGCCAGCAGCCAGGAAGCACCGGGTAGCCCCTACAATGAGCAGTTCTTC	CASSQEAPGSPYNEQFF
TRBV6-6	TRBJ2-7	TRBD2	.	TGTGCCAGCAGCTTACTAGCGGCGCAATACTACGAGCAGTACTTC	CASSLLAAQYYEQYF
TRBV27	TRBJ1-1	.	.	TGTGCCAGCAGTTATGGGGGGGCGATGAACACTGAAGCTTTCTTT	CASSYGGAMNTEAFF
TRBV6-5	TRBJ2-1	.	.	TGTGCCAGCAGCAAGGCTAGGAATGAGCAGTTCTTC	CASSKARNEQFF
TRBV2	TRBJ2-2	TRBD2	once	TGTGCCAGCTGGCCGGGGGGCACCGGGGAGCTGTTTTTT	CASWPGGTGELFF
TRBV4-1	TRBJ2-5	TRBD1	.	TGCGCCAGCAGCCCGGGACAGAAAGAGACCCAGTACTTC	CASSPGQKETQYF
TRBV5-1	TRBJ2-7	TRBD2	few	TGCGCCAGCAGCTTGGCTAGCGGGAACTCCTACGAGCAGTACTTC	CASSLASGNSYEQYF
TRBV24-1	TRBJ1-4	.	once	TGTGCCACCAGTGATTTTGTTGAGAGGGCCACTAATGAAAAACTGTTTTTT	CATSDFVERATNEKLFF
TRBV7-8	TRBJ2-6	TRBD1	.	TGTGCCAGCAGCCCCCGGGCAGGGGGAGCAATCTCTGGGGCCAACGTCCTGACTTTC	CASSPRAGGAISGANVLTF
TRBV18	TRBJ2-1	TRBD1	.	TGTGCCAGCTCACCAACCCCCTTGACAGGGATCAATGAGCAGTTCTTC	CASSPTPLTGINEQFF
TRBV6-5	TRBJ1-1	.	.	TGTGCCAGCAGTTACTCGCTACGCAGGGAAGCTTTCTTT	CASSYSLRREAFF
TRBV5-8	TRBJ1-2	TRBD1	.	TGTGCCAGCAGCTTGGAAGGGGGCGTAGGGCATGGCTACACCTTC	CASSLEGGVGHGYTF
TRBV6-2/TRBV6-3	TRBJ2-7	.	once	TGTGCCAGCAGTTACGACAGTTCCTACGAGCAGTACTTC	CASSYDSSYEQYF
TRBV4-3	TRBJ1-2	.	.	TGCGCCAGCAGCCAAGATCAGATCGGCGGTGGCTACACCTTC	CASSQDQIGGGYTF
TRBV28	TRBJ2-2	TRBD2	.	TGTGCCAGCGAAGGGACTAGCGGGAGGGACGGGGAGCTGTTTTTT	CASEGTSGRDGELFF
TRBV6-5	TRBJ1-4	.	.	TGTGCCAGCGGCATCGCAACTAATGAAAAACTGTTTTTT	CASGIATNEKLFF
TRBV7-9	TRBJ2-1	TRBD2	.	TGTGCCAGCAGCTTACAGGGAGGGGCGTTCTTC	CASSLQGGAFF
TRBV7-2	TRBJ2-5	TRBD2	.	TGTGCCAGCAGCCCCTGGACTAGCGGGAGGGCCCAGTACTTC	CASSPWTSGRAQYF
TRBV7-3	TRBJ2-1	TRBD2	.	TGTGCCAGCGGACTAGCGGGAGGGAATGAGCAGTTCTTC	CASGLAGGNEQFF
TRBV2	TRBJ2-5	.	few	TGTGCCAGCAGCTACTCCGGGACTTCAGAGACCCAGTACTTC	CASSYSGTSETQYF
TRBV19	TRBJ2-3	.	few	TGTGCCAGTAGTACCTTTGCGGCTGGCACAGATACGCAGTATTTT	CASSTFAAGTDTQYF
TRBV7-2	TRBJ1-4	TRBD1	.	TGTGCCAGCAGCTTACCCCCTCGGACAGGCGATAATGAAAAACTGTTTTTT	CASSLPPRTGDNEKLFF
TRBV2	TRBJ2-3	TRBD2	.	TGTGCCAGCAGTGTCTCGGGGGGTAGGGATACGCAGTATTTT	CASSVSGGRDTQYF
TRBV5-6	TRBJ1-1	TRBD1	.	TGTGCCAGCAGCTTGTTGAACAGGGGAATTGGGAACACTGAAGCTTTCTTT	CASSLLNRGIGNTEAFF
TRBV28	TRBJ2-7	.	.	TGTGCCAGCAGTTCGGACAGTTCCTTTTCCTACGAGCAGTACTTC	CASSSDSSFSYEQYF
TRBV20-1	TRBJ1-2	.	.	TGCAGTGCTAGAGAGTCCGATGGCTACACCTTC	CSARESDGYTF
TRBV20-1	TRBJ2-1	TRBD2	.	TGCAGTGCTAGTTTAGCGGGTGGGAACTACAATGAGCAGTTCTTC	CSASLAGGNYNEQFF
TRBV12-5	TRBJ2-7	.	.	TGTGCTAGTGGTTTGTGGCCCGAGCAGTACTTC	CASGLWPEQYF
TRBV6-6	TRBJ2-7	TRBD2	.	TGTGCCAGCAGTTACCAGCTAGCGGGGCCGTCCTACGAGCAGTACTTC	CASSYQLAGPSYEQYF
TRBV30	TRBJ1-4	TRBD1	.	TGTGCCTGGAATTGGGTCAGGGGGAAGAATGAAAAACTGTTTTTT	CAWNWVRGKNEKLFF
TRBV30	TRBJ1-1	.	.	TGTGCCTGGAGACGCGGGAACACTGAAGCTTTCTTT	CAWRRGNTEAFF
TRBV30	TRBJ1-6	.	.	TGTGCCTGGAGTGGCGCGAGATTAATCCATAATTCACCCCTCCACTTT	CAWSGARLIHNSPLHF
TRBV12-3/TRBV12-4	TRBJ2-3	.	.	TGTGCCAGCAGACTAGCCACAGATACGCAGTATTTT	CASRLATDTQYF
TRBV9	TRBJ2-3	.	few	TGTGCCAGCAGCGTAGGGGGGGTTCGGTTCGATACGCAGTATTTT	CASSVGGVRFDTQYF
TRBV6-5	TRBJ1-2	.	.	TGTGCCAGCAGCTCTCGCGAAGACTATGGCTACACCTTC	CASSSREDYGYTF
TRBV18	TRBJ2-5	TRBD2	.	TGTGCCAGCTCACAGGTTAGCGGGGGAAAAGAGACCCAGTACTTC	CASSQVSGGKETQYF
TRBV25-1	TRBJ2-2	.	medium-sized	TGTGCCAGCAGTGAGGCGGGCGACGGGGAGCTGTTTTTT	CASSEAGDGELFF